This T cell receptor (beta chain) was recovered during a study of PD-1 blockade in classical Hodgkin lymphoma (dated by TCRdb to between 2020 and 2021). Regarding the complete study: Nivolumab dosing was 3 mg/kg intravenously every 2 weeks, continuing until either disease progression or unacceptable toxicity. The study used TCR beta sequencing and CyTOF to define a peripheral blood immune signature of response to PD-1 blockade in classical Hodgkin lymphoma. The paper's findings and limits, for the study overall: A significant rise by C4D1 was seen in CD4+ but not CD8+ TCR diversity (p=0.0027 vs p=0.16), with the rise being most apparent in complete responders (p=0.02). Baseline TCR diversity was reported as lower in newly diagnosed patients than in healthy donors, and lower still in relapsed/refractory patients. Only a single clinical trial cohort was studied, and what caused the repertoire differences, possibly disease activity or prior therapy, remained undefined. Trial patients achieving complete response had baseline diversity similar to newly diagnosed patients, whereas partial responders and progressors had significantly lower diversity. Lower diversity was seen in patients whose nivolumab began less than 1 year after ASCT, and these patients were left out of later analyses so that immune reconstitution would not confound the results.

Worth noting for this clone: Its antigen is currently not known. Per-nucleotide qualities are absent, and no much larger clonotype sits a single base away.

The time point label on this specimen signifies: cycle 1 day 1 (C1D1), immediately before nivolumab initiation. Every trial patient had relapsed after autologous stem cell transplantation, and cohorts A, B and C differed in prior brentuximab vedotin exposure. The trial cohort was composed of roughly 60 patients with relapsed/refractory classical Hodgkin lymphoma, for whom complete response, partial response or progressive disease was recorded as best overall response. In the multi-cohort phase II CheckMate 205 trial, trial patients received single-agent nivolumab. An independent review committee assessed best overall response by applying the 2007 International Working Group response criteria. Trial PBMCs were obtained immediately prior to nivolumab initiation (C1D1) and on therapy at cycle 2 day 1 and cycle 4 day 1. Peripheral blood was collected in 8 mL Vacutainer Cell Preparation Tubes, from which PBMCs were isolated by centrifugation and then cryopreserved.

The Qiagen DNeasy kit was used to extract genomic DNA both from unsorted PBMCs and from the negatively selected CD4+ and CD8+ fractions. TCR beta CDR3 regions were subjected to amplification by immunoSEQ multiplex PCR with primers that anneal to V and J segments. A synthetic immune receptor repertoire was used to minimize amplification bias, and any remaining bias was removed computationally after sequencing. As for the original processing: Custom Python scripts were used to quantify repertoire diversity as the Shannon entropy index. Unsorted, CD4+ and CD8+ repertoires were examined separately, except in combined analyses, for which CD4+ and CD8+ sequences were merged in silico. A clone was considered expanded if an increase in frequency of at least 2-fold after treatment relative to C1D1 was found, and a pseudocount of 0.5 was applied to clones undetected at baseline. Singleton clones were defined as clones with 0 or 1 copy at C1D1, and non-singleton clones were defined as clones with 2 or more copies. Clones expanded in unsorted samples were labelled as CD4+, CD8+ or unknown by matching protein sequences in sorted samples from the same patient. Wilcoxon tests were applied to paired samples to test diversity changes from C1D1 to C4D1. What TCRdb holds here is the immuneACCESS table cut down to in-frame rearrangements. Part of the clones is not present; checked against another copy, under half of the missing clones reflect an unresolved V gene, and the others are unexplained. The DNA was the basis for D and trimming; V, J and clone size are from that table. The table for this sample lists tens of thousands of clones; 80% to 90% of them were counted only once. The top ten clonotypes cover approximately 16% of the sample.

According to the germline V gene, CDR1 reads MGHRA and CDR2 reads YSYEKL. The germline ends are 15 bases apart after V is trimmed by 2 bases and J by 5 bases. The CDR3 runs 15 amino acids, cysteine and phenylalanine included. Only CDR3 DNA remains: 45 bases, in frame from the first base. The sequence derives from a human donor with classical Hodgkin lymphoma. Recombination connected TRBV4-1 to TRBJ1-2; too little of a D gene remains to name it. The sequencing here drew on peripheral blood mononuclear cells (PBMCs), taken at baseline. The CDR3 protein sequence reads: CASSQPVRGTYGYTF. The nucleotides read TGCGCCAGCAGCCAACCGGTTCGGGGTACTTATGGCTACACCTTC.